This TCR beta chain was retrieved from a study of identical twins. V was clipped by 2 bases and J by 7 bases, with 13 bases between them. The CDR3 runs 14 residues. Germline-derived CDR1 and CDR2 are MGHDK and SYGVNS. Via MiXCR, TCRdb re-called the 5' RACE reads, giving one row per CDR3 protein. The sample carries under 800,000 distinct CDR3 sequences, 21% recorded once. Donors uniformly comprised healthy Caucasians. This sample was shared with a second study, whose subject was T cells expressing NK-cell markers.

The sample consisted of PBMCs. The genes are TRBV25-1 and TRBJ2-3; D is unclear. The sequence was collected from a woman between 18 and 29 years old in good health. The CDR3 sequence is CASSEPGGWHTQYF. CDR3 sequence (DNA): TGTGCCAGCAGTGAACCCGGCGGTTGGCATACGCAGTATTTT.